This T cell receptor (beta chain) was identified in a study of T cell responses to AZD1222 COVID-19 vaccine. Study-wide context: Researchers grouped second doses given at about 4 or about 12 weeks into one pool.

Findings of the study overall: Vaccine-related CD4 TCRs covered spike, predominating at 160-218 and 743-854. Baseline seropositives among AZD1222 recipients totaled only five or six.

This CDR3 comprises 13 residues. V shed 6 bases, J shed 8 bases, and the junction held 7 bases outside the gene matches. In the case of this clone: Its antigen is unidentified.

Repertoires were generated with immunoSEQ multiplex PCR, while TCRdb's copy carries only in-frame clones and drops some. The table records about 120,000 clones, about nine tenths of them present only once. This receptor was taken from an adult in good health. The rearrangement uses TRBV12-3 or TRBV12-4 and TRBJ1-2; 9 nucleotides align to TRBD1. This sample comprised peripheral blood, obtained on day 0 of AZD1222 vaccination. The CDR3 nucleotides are TGTGCCAGCAGCCTCGGGACAGGGAACGGCTACACCTTC. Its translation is CASSLGTGNGYTF.